Below, 30 T cell receptor beta chains from the same sample are listed, as sequenced in a study of cytomegalovirus exposure and HLA in healthy donors (dated 2017 in TCRdb). Receptor libraries were prepared by the immunoSEQ multiplex PCR assay. For the multiplex PCR, a mixture combining 60 forward primers for TCR Vbeta segments and 13 reverse primers for TCR Jbeta segments was used. TCRdb's version of the immuneACCESS table is confined to in-frame rearrangements and falls short of the full clone set. An unresolved V gene accounts for under half of the shortfall where checked; the remainder is of unknown origin. For this sample there are about 220,000 clones; 82% appear just once. The top ten hold approximately 5.7% of the sample. Sequenced material: PBMCs. All receptors derive from a middle-aged man in good health and CMV-seropositive.

Notes on this clone: A far larger clone is a single base away, which makes a read error likely. The rearrangement joins TRBV7-3 to TRBJ2-1, with 9 nucleotides matching TRBD1. There are 14 residues in the CDR3. CDR1 and CDR2 (germline): SGHTA, FQGTGA. Trimming cost V 2 bases and J 5 bases; bases outside gene matches: 1. CDR3 nucleotide sequence: TGTGCCAGCAGCTTAGGGACAGGGAACAATGAGCAGTTCTTC. Protein: CASSLGTGNNEQFF.

V and J are TRBV27 and TRBJ1-5; TRBD1 might be the D (6 bases). Germline CDR1 MNHEY, CDR2 SMNVEV (reference sequence). V was shortened by 2 bases and J by 4 bases, with 15 bases between the two germline ends. This CDR3 contains 16 residues. CDR3 DNA: TGTGCCAGCAGTTTAACATGGGGGGGCGCGAATCAGCCCCAGCATTTT. This sequence encodes CASSLTWGGANQPQHF.

The chain has TRBV25-1 and TRBJ1-2; 7 bases align to TRBD1. The CDR3 covers 12 residues. V was pared by 4 bases and J by 8 bases, with 4 bases of the junction left unmatched. Germline V CDR1 and CDR2: MGHDK, SYGVNS. The CDR3 DNA reads as TGTGCCAGCAGTGCTCACAGGGGCGGCTACACCTTC. Amino acids: CASSAHRGGYTF.

This clone was recorded once. CDR3 bases: TGCGCCAGCAGCTCAATAGCGGGAGCCACCGGGGAGCTGTTTTTT. It encodes CASSSIAGATGELFF. V is TRBV5-1 and J is TRBJ2-2; 9 bases agree with TRBD2. There are 15 residues in the CDR3. CDR1 is SGHRS and CDR2 is YFSETQ in the germline V gene. V trimming: 3 bases; J trimming: 4 bases; junction bases outside the gene matches: 4.

The V gene is TRBV2, the J gene TRBJ2-7; no clear D gene. The CDR3 is made up of 13 amino acids. Trimming left V 1 base short and J 2 bases short, with 6 bases between. CDR1 and CDR2 from the germline V gene are SNHLY and FYNNEI. Written as DNA, the CDR3 is TGTGCCAGCAGTGAAGAATTAGCCTACGAGCAGTACTTC. It encodes CASSEELAYEQYF. The variable domain in full, with the rest retrieved from reference TRBV2 and TRBJ2-7, is EPEVTQTPSHQVTQMGQEVILRCVPISNHLYFYWYRQILGQKVEFLVSFYNNEISEKSEIFDDQFSVERPDGSNFTLKIRSTKLEDSAMYFCASSEELAYEQYFGPGTRLTVT.

The V and J genes are TRBV5-1 and TRBJ1-3; D possibly corresponds to TRBD1 (5 bases). The CDR3 sequence is 15 residues long. Germline lookup yields CDR1 SGHRS and CDR2 YFSETQ. Between the trimmed V and J ends, which lost 3 bases and 8 bases, there was a span of 18 bases. The CDR3 coding sequence is TGCGCCAGCAGCTCCTCTCCGGGCTCACAGGACACCATATATTTT. The encoded protein is CASSSSPGSQDTIYF.

The V call is TRBV6-1, the J call TRBJ1-1; D possibly corresponds to TRBD1 (6 bases). Trimming took 8 bases from V and 6 from J, leaving 16 bases between them. From germline, CDR1 is MNHNS and CDR2 SASEGT. The CDR3 extends over 13 amino acids. In DNA form, the CDR3 reads TGTGCCAGCTTAAAACAGGGTTACGCTGAAGCTTTCTTT. Translation gives CASLKQGYAEAFF.

The rearrangement links TRBV11-2 to TRBJ2-5, with TRBD1 matching over 8 bases. This CDR3 has 16 amino acids. The V segment lost 5 bases and the J segment 2 bases; nucleotides outside the gene matches: 10. From germline, CDR1 is SGHAT and CDR2 FQNNGV. CDR3 sequence: CASSLRQGLGQETQYF. The CDR3 DNA reads as TGTGCCAGCAGCCTTCGACAGGGGCTGGGGCAAGAGACCCAGTACTTC.

This clone appeared a few times. J is TRBJ1-5 and V is TRBV6-5; D perhaps matches TRBD1 (5 bases). Trimming left V 2 bases short and J 7 bases short, with 12 bases between. Germline CDR1 is MNHEY and CDR2 is SVGAGI. The CDR3 totals 14 residues. CDR3 sequence (DNA): TGTGCCAGCAGTTACGAGGCGGGGGGACAGCCCCAGCATTTT. Amino acid sequence: CASSYEAGGQPQHF.

The rearrangement joins TRBV4-1 to TRBJ2-2; 9 nucleotides line up with TRBD1. This CDR3 is built from 15 residues. V was pared by 4 bases and J by 5 bases, with 5 bases of the junction left unmatched. Germline-derived CDR1 and CDR2 are MGHRA and YSYEKL. In DNA form, the CDR3 reads TGCGCCAGCAGCCCCGAAGGGACAGGGACCGGGGAGCTGTTTTTT. Amino acid sequence: CASSPEGTGTGELFF.

This clone has a handful of counts. The V call is TRBV6-6, the J call TRBJ2-7, with TRBD1 identical over 10 bases. Germline V gene sequence: CDR1 MNHNY, CDR2 SVGAGI (reference sequence). V gave up 6 bases and J gave up 3 bases; unmatched junction bases: 8. This CDR3 contains 15 residues. The CDR3 coding sequence is TGTGCCAGCAGCCCGGGACAGGGGCCCAACTACGAGCAGTACGTC. This codes for CASSPGQGPNYEQYV.

In its sample, this clone was seen once. The chain uses TRBV28 and TRBJ1-5; 10 bases line up with TRBD1. The V gene's germline CDR1 is MDHEN and CDR2 SYDVKM. The CDR3 is 17 residues long. V lost 5 bases and J lost 4; bases outside the gene matches: 11. This CDR3 is CASSPDRGRAPNQPQHF. For the CDR3, the DNA is TGTGCCAGCAGTCCCGACAGGGGGCGCGCCCCTAATCAGCCCCAGCATTTT.

In this sample, this clone turned up a few times. The V gene is TRBV30, the J gene TRBJ2-1; 7 nucleotides align to TRBD2. After removal of 1 base from V and 0 bases from J, the junction contained 3 bases not matched to a gene. CDR1 is GTSNPN and CDR2 is SVGIG in the germline V gene (reference sequence). CDR3 length equals 15 residues. CDR3 in amino acids: CAWSGGGSSYNEQFF. The CDR3 DNA reads as TGTGCCTGGAGTGGCGGGGGTAGCTCCTACAATGAGCAGTTCTTC.

The chain links TRBV25-1 to TRBJ2-1, with TRBD1 identical over 12 bases. V lost 7 bases and J lost 13; bases outside the gene matches: 11. CDR1 and CDR2 (germline): MGHDK, SYGVNS. The CDR3 loop spans 14 amino acids. The CDR3 loop is CASKGTGGIIDQFF. In nucleotides, the CDR3 is TGTGCCAGCAAAGGGACAGGGGGCATCATAGACCAGTTCTTC.

This rearrangement joins TRBV9 to TRBJ2-3, with TRBD1 as a possible D gene (5 bases). CDR1 is SGDLS, CDR2 YYNGEE, per germline. V dropped 0 bases and J dropped 0 bases, with 14 bases sitting between them. The CDR3 runs 17 residues. The CDR3: CASSVDRWGYSTDTQYF. The CDR3 DNA follows: TGTGCCAGCAGCGTAGATCGGTGGGGCTATAGCACAGATACGCAGTATTTT. Combining the CDR3 with reference TRBV9 and TRBJ2-3 gives the whole variable domain DSGVTQTPKHLITATGQRVTLRCSPRSGDLSVYWYQQSLDQGLQFLIQYYNGEERAKGNILERFSAQQFPDLHSELNLSSLELGDSALYFCASSVDRWGYSTDTQYFGPGTRLTVL.

This chain joins TRBV28 and TRBJ1-2; no firm D call. Germline CDR1 and CDR2: MDHEN and SYDVKM. The CDR3 is 12 amino acids. V was trimmed by 2 bases and J by 4 bases, leaving 5 bases between them. The CDR3 DNA reads TGTGCCAGCAGTTTACGAGGCTATGGCTACACCTTC. It encodes CASSLRGYGYTF.

The rearrangement links TRBV7-3 to TRBJ2-3, with D perhaps matching TRBD2 (6 bases). The CDR3 totals 15 residues. Germline V gives CDR1 SGHTA, CDR2 FQGTGA. Between the trimmed V and J ends, which lost 3 bases and 0 bases, there was a span of 10 bases. CDR3 sequence: CASSLTRRSTDTQYF. The CDR3 DNA reads as TGTGCCAGCAGCTTGACTAGACGTAGCACAGATACGCAGTATTTT.

The V gene is TRBV2, the J gene TRBJ1-2; 7 bases line up with TRBD1. CDR3 length: 14 residues. Germline CDR1 and CDR2: SNHLY and FYNNEI. With V trimmed by 4 bases and J by 4 bases, 6 bases remained unmatched. For the CDR3, the DNA is TGTGCCAGCAGTGGACAGGGTTCTTCCTATGGCTACACCTTC. Encoded protein: CASSGQGSSYGYTF.

The V gene is TRBV7-6, the J gene TRBJ1-5, with 7 bases fitting TRBD1. V shed 1 base and J 0 bases; nucleotides not matched to a gene: 0. Germline assignment: CDR1 SGHVS and CDR2 FNYEAQ. This CDR3 comprises 15 residues. The CDR3 coding sequence is TGTGCCAGCAGCTTAGGACAGGGTAGCAATCAGCCCCAGCATTTT. Translating it yields CASSLGQGSNQPQHF.

The gene calls are TRBV15 and TRBJ1-5; D might be TRBD1 (5 bases). The germline V gene has CDR1 LNHNV and CDR2 YYDKDF (reference sequence). Trimming stripped 1 base from V and 5 bases from J, with 12 bases between. The CDR3 runs 15 residues. The CDR3 region is CATSRGRGWDQPQHF. The CDR3 DNA sequence: TGTGCCACCAGCAGAGGCCGGGGGTGGGATCAGCCCCAGCATTTT.

CDR3 coding DNA: TGTGCCAGCAGCGCCGCCGGGACAGGGGATGTTGGCTACACCTTC. It yields the protein CASSAAGTGDVGYTF. V usage is TRBV25-1 and J usage is TRBJ1-2; 10 bases are shared with TRBD1. J was trimmed by 7 bases and V by 6 bases; bases with no gene match: 11. This CDR3 has 15 amino acids. Germline-derived CDR1 and CDR2 are MGHDK and SYGVNS.

This clone came up once. This chain joins TRBV6-5 and TRBJ2-2; tentative D call: TRBD2 (6 bases). The V end lost 2 bases, the J end lost 6 bases, and 13 bases lay between the germline ends. This CDR3 spans 15 amino acids. Germline values: CDR1 MNHEY, CDR2 SVGAGI. The CDR3 is CASSYLSGLSGELFF. CDR3 sequence (DNA): TGTGCCAGCAGTTACCTAAGCGGGTTATCCGGGGAGCTGTTTTTT.

This rearrangement joins TRBV14 to TRBJ2-7, with TRBD1 matching 7 bases. CDR3 length: 14 residues. Germline V CDR1 and CDR2: SGHDN, FVKESK. J was trimmed by 6 bases and V by 4 bases; bases with no gene match: 9. CDR3 region: CASSRGQFYSEQYF. The CDR3, as DNA: TGTGCCAGCAGCCGGGGACAGTTTTATAGCGAGCAGTACTTC.

The rearrangement joins TRBV7-8 to TRBJ2-7; D not resolved. The germline V and J ends were trimmed by 0 bases and 1 base, with 10 bases remaining between them. The germline gives CDR1 SGHVS, CDR2 FQNEAQ. The CDR3 consists of 15 residues. CDR3 loop: CASSLAGGASYEQYF. The DNA for the CDR3 is TGTGCCAGCAGCTTAGCAGGCGGCGCGTCCTACGAGCAGTACTTC.

This clone was observed a handful of times. The V call is TRBV25-1, the J call TRBJ2-7, with unresolved D. With 6 bases removed from V and 7 bases from J, the gap between germline ends came to 10 bases. In germline, CDR1 is MGHDK, CDR2 SYGVNS. The CDR3 has 11 residues. CDR3 protein: CASRQSREQYF. The CDR3 DNA sequence: TGTGCCAGCAGGCAGTCTCGAGAGCAGTACTTC.

The chain joins TRBV7-6 to TRBJ2-7; a possible D gene is TRBD1 (6 bases). The CDR3 is made up of 14 amino acids. Germline V CDR1 and CDR2: SGHVS, FNYEAQ. The V end lost 2 bases, the J end lost 5 bases, and 13 bases lay between the germline ends. The CDR3 region has the DNA TGTGCCAGCAGCTTAAGCCCAGGGGATAACGAGCAGTACTTC. Its protein product is CASSLSPGDNEQYF. Filled out from reference TRBV7-6 and TRBJ2-7, the complete variable domain reads GAGVSQSPRYKVTKRGQDVALRCDPISGHVSLYWYRQALGQGPEFLTYFNYEAQQDKSGLPNDRFSAERPEGSISTLTIQRTEQRDSAMYRCASSLSPGDNEQYFGPGTRLTVT.

The CDR3 sequence: CASSVDRLSYNEQFF. The DNA for the CDR3 is TGTGCCAGCAGCGTAGACAGACTATCCTACAATGAGCAGTTCTTC. The J gene is TRBJ2-1, the V gene TRBV9; a weak D match, TRBD2 (5 bases). The CDR3 is 15 amino acids. Trimming stripped 0 bases from V and 1 base from J, with 8 bases between. Germline CDR1 SGDLS, CDR2 YYNGEE.

This rearrangement joins TRBV19 to TRBJ2-5, with TRBD2 matching over 7 bases. The length of the CDR3 is 15 residues. Germline CDR1 LNHDA, CDR2 SQIVND (reference sequence). The V gene end was trimmed by 6 bases and the J gene end by 4 bases; junction bases not matched to a gene: 11. The CDR3 here is CASRSHGGGPETQYF. The CDR3 DNA is TGTGCCAGTAGGAGTCATGGGGGAGGGCCAGAGACCCAGTACTTC.

J is TRBJ1-2 and V is TRBV7-2, with D unresolved. Germline V gene sequence: CDR1 SGHTA, CDR2 FQGNSA. V lost 3 bases to trimming and J lost 4 bases, with 18 bases between them. CDR3 length: 16 amino acids. Written as DNA, the CDR3 is TGTGCCAGCAGCTTTTTCGGACTCTCCCGCGGCTATGGCTACACCTTC. This sequence encodes CASSFFGLSRGYGYTF.

This clone occurred a few times. The chain employs TRBV7-9 and TRBJ2-5; possible D gene TRBD1, 6 bases. CDR3 size: 15 residues. CDR1 is SEHNR and CDR2 is FQNEAQ in the germline V gene (reference sequence). V lost 2 bases and J 5 bases, leaving 15 bases between the germline ends. In DNA form, the CDR3 reads TGTGCCAGCAGCTTACAGGGGAGCTCGGGTGAGACCCAGTACTTC. Its protein is CASSLQGSSGETQYF.